These 17 T cell receptor beta chains originate from one sample sequenced in a study of blood T cell repertoires in COVID-19. Clones were sequenced by immunoSEQ multiplex PCR, and TCRdb holds only the in-frame ones, with some missing. The sample holds approximately 100,000 clones, around 90% seen once. What was sequenced was peripheral blood. These receptors were taken from a man in his 70s with acute or convalescent COVID-19.

The chain joins TRBV7-2 to TRBJ2-1, with 14 bases lining up with TRBD2. V was pared by 3 bases and J by 8 bases, with 3 bases of the junction left unmatched. CDR3 size: 15 residues. Germline values: CDR1 SGHTA, CDR2 FQGNSA. DNA for the CDR3: TGTGCCAGCAGCTTTGGACTAGCGGGAGGCTATGAGCAGTTCTTC. As protein: CASSFGLAGGYEQFF.

The chain is built from TRBV5-1 and TRBJ1-1, with D maybe TRBD1 (6 bases). Germline CDR1 and CDR2: SGHRS and YFSETQ. With 2 bases removed from V and 4 bases from J, the gap between germline ends came to 18 bases. The CDR3 is 16 residues long. CDR3 bases: TGCGCCAGCAGCTTCCCCCGGGGGGGGGCTGGCACTGAAGCTTTCTTT. This translates into CASSFPRGGAGTEAFF.

This clone was seen a single time. The rearrangement joins TRBV24-1 to TRBJ2-5; a possible D gene is TRBD2 (6 bases). In germline, CDR1 is KGHDR, CDR2 SFDVKD. Trimming took 3 bases from V and 2 from J, leaving 15 bases between them. This CDR3 comprises 16 residues. The CDR3, as DNA: TGTGCCACCAGTGATGCCGGGACGGGGAGGCAAGAGACCCAGTACTTC. Its translation: CATSDAGTGRQETQYF.

The chain links TRBV7-2 to TRBJ2-5; 7 positions agree with TRBD2. J was trimmed by 5 bases and V by 3 bases; bases with no gene match: 9. The V gene's germline CDR1 is SGHTA and CDR2 FQGNSA. The CDR3 has 15 amino acids. CDR3 DNA: TGTGCCAGCAGCTTGGCGGGGGTTTTATCGGAGACCCAGTACTTC. Translation gives CASSLAGVLSETQYF.

The chain recombines TRBV11-3 with TRBJ2-7; 11 bases are a match to TRBD2. The CDR3 runs 16 residues. Germline lookup yields CDR1 SGHNT and CDR2 YENEEA. The V gene end was trimmed by 0 bases and the J gene end by 3 bases; junction bases not matched to a gene: 4. The CDR3 DNA sequence: TGTGCCAGCAGCTTAGAAGGGACTAGCGGCCTCTACGAGCAGTACTTC. It is translated as CASSLEGTSGLYEQYF.

The chain employs TRBV6-5 and TRBJ2-1; D might be TRBD1 (6 bases). Trimming took 2 bases from V and 2 from J, leaving 13 bases between them. The CDR3 is 16 amino acids. Germline V lookup: CDR1 MNHEY, CDR2 SVGAGI. The CDR3 loop reads CASSYGEDSTYNEQFF. The CDR3, as DNA: TGTGCCAGCAGTTACGGAGAGGACAGTACCTACAATGAGCAGTTCTTC.

V usage is TRBV10-3 and J usage is TRBJ1-2; D may be TRBD1 (5 bases). V lost 0 bases and J 1 base, leaving 9 bases between the germline ends. The CDR3 contains 15 residues. Germline-derived CDR1 and CDR2 are ENHRY and SYGVKD. The CDR3 loop is CAISESEGVNYGYTF. CDR3 sequence (DNA): TGTGCCATCAGTGAGTCGGAAGGGGTTAACTATGGCTACACCTTC.

This clone came up a few times. V usage is TRBV27 and J usage is TRBJ2-7; a possible D gene is TRBD2 (5 bases). The germline CDR1 and CDR2 sequences are MNHEY and SMNVEV (reference sequence). The CDR3 length is 12 residues. Trimming took 6 bases from V and 5 from J, leaving 11 bases between them. The CDR3 DNA sequence: TGTGCCAGCAGCCGTAACGGGGACGAGCAGTACTTC. It specifies CASSRNGDEQYF.

CDR3 sequence reads: CASSSSDTQYF. CDR3 bases: TGTGCCAGCAGTTCGAGTGATACGCAGTATTTT. V gene TRBV2 combines with J gene TRBJ2-3, with no clear D. The V end was cut by 5 bases, the J end by 6 bases, with 6 bases between. This CDR3 has 11 residues. Per the germline V gene, CDR1 is SNHLY and CDR2 is FYNNEI.

V is TRBV18 and J is TRBJ2-7; 8 bases are a match to TRBD2. CDR3 length: 13 residues. Germline V gene data show CDR1 as KGHSH and CDR2 as LQKENI. Trimming removed 3 bases from V and 4 bases from J; junction bases left unmatched: 2. This CDR3 is CASSPASGYEQYF. The CDR3 DNA follows: TGTGCCAGCTCACCCGCTAGCGGGTACGAGCAGTACTTC.

The chain carries TRBV7-6 and TRBJ2-2; TRBD1 aligns across 7 bases. Trimming at V came to 5 bases and at J to 6 bases, leaving 6 bases not matched to a gene. Germline V gene lookup returns CDR1 SGHVS and CDR2 FNYEAQ. CDR3 size: 14 residues. The CDR3, as DNA: TGTGCCAGCAGCCGGGACAGTTTCCCCGGGGAGCTGTTTTTT. It yields the protein CASSRDSFPGELFF.

The chain links TRBV7-2 to TRBJ2-2; 7 bases fit TRBD2. J gave up 7 bases and V 2 bases, and 13 bases lay outside the gene matches. The CDR3 loop spans 17 amino acids. Germline V lookup: CDR1 SGHTA, CDR2 FQGNSA. The chain's CDR3 is CASSLTAGVVFLGELFF. CDR3 nucleotides: TGTGCCAGCAGCTTAACGGCGGGGGTTGTTTTCCTCGGGGAGCTGTTTTTT.

The chain employs TRBV7-9 and TRBJ1-6; a weak D match, TRBD1 (5 bases). The V end lost 0 bases, the J end lost 8 bases, and 14 bases lay between the germline ends. The CDR3 covers 16 residues. Germline V gives CDR1 SEHNR, CDR2 FQNEAQ (reference sequence). DNA for the CDR3: TGTGCCAGCAGCTTAGCCGGGGGTAGGGTTGATTCACCCCTCCACTTT. Translating it yields CASSLAGGRVDSPLHF.

This chain links TRBV28 with TRBJ2-5; D gene ambiguous. The CDR3 spans 11 residues. With 3 bases removed from V and 6 bases from J, the gap between germline ends came to 5 bases. Germline CDR1 MDHEN, CDR2 SYDVKM. CDR3 protein: CASSFLQTQYF. Written as DNA, the CDR3 is TGTGCCAGCAGTTTCCTCCAGACCCAGTACTTC.

This chain joins TRBV5-1 and TRBJ1-2, with D perhaps matching TRBD1 (6 bases). V gave up 2 bases and J gave up 8 bases, with 13 bases separating them. The CDR3 totals 13 residues. Germline CDR1 is SGHRS and CDR2 is YFSETQ. The CDR3 reads CASSFEGGEGYTF. The CDR3 nucleotides are TGCGCCAGCAGCTTTGAAGGGGGAGAGGGCTACACCTTC.

In its sample, this clone was seen many times. The chain uses TRBV2 and TRBJ1-5, with D tentatively TRBD1 (5 bases). Trimming stripped 4 bases from V and 0 bases from J, with 10 bases between. Germline-derived CDR1 and CDR2 are SNHLY and FYNNEI. This CDR3 contains 15 residues. In DNA, the CDR3 is TGTGCCAGCAGTGGCCAGACAGTTAGCAATCAGCCCCAGCATTTT. Residues: CASSGQTVSNQPQHF.

This rearrangement joins TRBV3-1 (or the pseudogene TRBV3-2) to TRBJ1-2, with D unclear. CDR1 is LGHDT and CDR2 is YNNKEL in the germline V gene (reference sequence). The V end was cut by 5 bases, the J end by 7 bases, with 14 bases between. This CDR3 has 13 amino acids. The CDR3 region is CASSYEAIGGYTF. The CDR3 coding sequence is TGTGCCAGCAGCTACGAGGCCATAGGTGGCTACACCTTC.